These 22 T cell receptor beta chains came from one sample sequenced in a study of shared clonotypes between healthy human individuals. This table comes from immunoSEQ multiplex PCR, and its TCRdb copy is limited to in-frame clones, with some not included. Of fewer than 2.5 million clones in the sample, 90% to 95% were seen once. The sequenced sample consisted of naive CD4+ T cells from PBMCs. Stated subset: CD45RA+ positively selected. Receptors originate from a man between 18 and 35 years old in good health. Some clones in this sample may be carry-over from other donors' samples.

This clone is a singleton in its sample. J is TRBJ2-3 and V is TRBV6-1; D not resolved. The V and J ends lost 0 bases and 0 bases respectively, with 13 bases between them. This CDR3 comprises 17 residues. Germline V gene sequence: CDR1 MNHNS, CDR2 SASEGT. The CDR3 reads CASSEAWLPSSTDTQYF. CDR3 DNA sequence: TGTGCCAGCAGTGAAGCGTGGCTACCTTCTAGCACAGATACGCAGTATTTT.

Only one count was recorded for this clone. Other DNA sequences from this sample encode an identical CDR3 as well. Written as DNA, the CDR3 is TGTGCCATCAGTGGTCGCAGCGGGGCATACAATGAGCAGTTCTTC. Protein: CAISGRSGAYNEQFF. This chain links TRBV10-3 with TRBJ2-1; 7 bases are a match to TRBD2. V lost 4 bases, J lost 4 bases, and 7 bases stayed unmatched. This CDR3 contains 15 residues. CDR1 and CDR2 from the germline V gene are ENHRY and SYGVKD.

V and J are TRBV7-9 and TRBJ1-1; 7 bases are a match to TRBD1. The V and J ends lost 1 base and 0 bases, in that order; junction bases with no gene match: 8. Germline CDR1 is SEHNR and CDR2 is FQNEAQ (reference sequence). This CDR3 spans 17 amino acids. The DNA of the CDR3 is TGTGCCAGCAGCTTAGTTGGTGGACAGGCCTTGAACACTGAAGCTTTCTTT. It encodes CASSLVGGQALNTEAFF.

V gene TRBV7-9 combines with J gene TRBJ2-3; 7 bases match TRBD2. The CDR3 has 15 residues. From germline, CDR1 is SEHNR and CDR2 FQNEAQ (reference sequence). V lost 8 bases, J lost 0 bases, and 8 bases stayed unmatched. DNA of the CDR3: TGTGCCAGCGGGCAGGGTAGCGGGAGCACAGATACGCAGTATTTT. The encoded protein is CASGQGSGSTDTQYF.

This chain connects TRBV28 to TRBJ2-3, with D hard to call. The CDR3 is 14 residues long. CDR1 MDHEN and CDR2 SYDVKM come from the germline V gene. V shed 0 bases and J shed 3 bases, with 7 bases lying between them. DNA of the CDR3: TGTGCCAGCAGTTTATGGGTGGGAACAGATACGCAGTATTTT. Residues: CASSLWVGTDTQYF.

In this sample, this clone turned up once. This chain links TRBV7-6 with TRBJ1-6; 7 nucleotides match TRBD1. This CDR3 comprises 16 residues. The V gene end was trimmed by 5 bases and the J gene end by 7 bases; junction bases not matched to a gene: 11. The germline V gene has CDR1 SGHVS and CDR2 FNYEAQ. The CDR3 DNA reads TGTGCCAGCAGCCCACGTGGGGGACAGCCCAATTCACCCCTCCACTTT. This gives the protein CASSPRGGQPNSPLHF. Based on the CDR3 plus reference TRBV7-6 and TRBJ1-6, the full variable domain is GAGVSQSPRYKVTKRGQDVALRCDPISGHVSLYWYRQALGQGPEFLTYFNYEAQQDKSGLPNDRFSAERPEGSISTLTIQRTEQRDSAMYRCASSPRGGQPNSPLHFGNGTRLTVT.

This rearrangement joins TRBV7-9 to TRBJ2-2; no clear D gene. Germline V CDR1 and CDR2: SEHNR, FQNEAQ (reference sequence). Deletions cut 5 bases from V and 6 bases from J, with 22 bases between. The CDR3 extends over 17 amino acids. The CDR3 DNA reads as TGTGCCAGCAGCCTAACTCAGGACCCAAACCAGGCCGGGGAGCTGTTTTTT. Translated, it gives CASSLTQDPNQAGELFF.

CDR3 bases: TGTGCCAGCAGCCAAAGCCCACTGAGGCCAGGACAGCCCCAGCATTTT. Protein: CASSQSPLRPGQPQHF. This chain connects TRBV4-2 to TRBJ1-5; D gene uncertain. Germline loops: CDR1 LGHNA, CDR2 YNFKEQ. The CDR3 runs to 16 residues. V lost 2 bases, J lost 7 bases, and 18 bases lay in between.

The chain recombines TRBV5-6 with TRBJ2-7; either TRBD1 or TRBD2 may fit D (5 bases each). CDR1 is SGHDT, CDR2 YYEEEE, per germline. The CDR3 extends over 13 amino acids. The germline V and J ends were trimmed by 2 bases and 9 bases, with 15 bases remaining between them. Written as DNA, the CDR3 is TGTGCCAGCAGCTTTTACCAGAGAGGGGTGCAGTACTTC. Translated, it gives CASSFYQRGVQYF.

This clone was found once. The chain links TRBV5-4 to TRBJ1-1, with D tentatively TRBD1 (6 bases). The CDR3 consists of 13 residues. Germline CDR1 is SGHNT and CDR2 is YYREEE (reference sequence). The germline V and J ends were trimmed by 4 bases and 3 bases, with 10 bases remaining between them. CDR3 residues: CASSNGQHTEAFF. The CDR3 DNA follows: TGTGCCAGCAGCAACGGACAGCACACTGAAGCTTTCTTT.

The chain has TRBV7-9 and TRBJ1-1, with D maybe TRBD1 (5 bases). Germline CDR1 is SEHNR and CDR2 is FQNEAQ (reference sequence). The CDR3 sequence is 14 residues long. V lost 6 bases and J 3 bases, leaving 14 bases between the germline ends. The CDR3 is CASSLIPGDTEAFF. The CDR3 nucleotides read TGTGCCAGCAGTCTCATACCGGGGGACACTGAAGCTTTCTTT.

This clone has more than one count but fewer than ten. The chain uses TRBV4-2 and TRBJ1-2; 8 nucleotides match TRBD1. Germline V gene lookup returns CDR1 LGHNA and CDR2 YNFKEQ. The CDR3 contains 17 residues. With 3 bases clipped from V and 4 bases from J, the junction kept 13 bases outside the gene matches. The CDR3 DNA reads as TGTGCCAGCAGCCAGGCCGGGACAGGCCTATTTGGCTATGGCTACACCTTC. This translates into CASSQAGTGLFGYGYTF.

Here the CDR3 reads CASSWDSRSHNNSPLHF. CDR3 nucleotides: TGTGCCAGCAGTTGGGACAGCAGGTCGCATAATAATTCACCCCTCCACTTT. The chain uses TRBV5-4 and TRBJ1-6; 7 positions agree with TRBD1. V lost 5 bases, J lost 5 bases, and 13 bases stayed unmatched. The CDR3 runs 17 residues. Germline CDR1 reads SGHNT; CDR2 reads YYREEE (reference sequence).

CDR3 sequence reads: CAWNQGMVESPLHF. In nucleotides, the CDR3 is TGTGCCTGGAACCAGGGGATGGTTGAATCACCCCTCCACTTT. This sequence joins TRBV30 and TRBJ1-6; D possibly corresponds to TRBD1 (6 bases). Germline values: CDR1 GTSNPN, CDR2 SVGIG (reference sequence). There are 14 residues in the CDR3. Trimming took 4 bases from V and 10 from J, leaving 17 bases between them.

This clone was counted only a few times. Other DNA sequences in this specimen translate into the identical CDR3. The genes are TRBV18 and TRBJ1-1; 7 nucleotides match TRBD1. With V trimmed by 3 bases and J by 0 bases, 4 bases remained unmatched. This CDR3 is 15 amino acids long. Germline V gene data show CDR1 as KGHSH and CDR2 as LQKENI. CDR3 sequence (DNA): TGTGCCAGCTCACCGAGGACAGGCGTGAACACTGAAGCTTTCTTT. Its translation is CASSPRTGVNTEAFF.

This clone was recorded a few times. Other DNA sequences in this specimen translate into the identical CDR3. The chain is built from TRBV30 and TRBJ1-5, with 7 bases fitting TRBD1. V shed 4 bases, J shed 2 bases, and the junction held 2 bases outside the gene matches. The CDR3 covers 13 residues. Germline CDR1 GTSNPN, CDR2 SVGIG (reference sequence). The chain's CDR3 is CAWTTGGNQPQHF. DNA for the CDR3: TGTGCCTGGACCACAGGGGGCAATCAGCCCCAGCATTTT.

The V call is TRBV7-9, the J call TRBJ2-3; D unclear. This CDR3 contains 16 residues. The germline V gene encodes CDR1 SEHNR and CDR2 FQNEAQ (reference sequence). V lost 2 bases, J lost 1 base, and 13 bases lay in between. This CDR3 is CASSLMEGTRTDTQYF. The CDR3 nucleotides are TGTGCCAGCAGCTTAATGGAAGGCACCCGCACAGATACGCAGTATTTT.

CDR3 amino acids: CAWKQGRKQYF. CDR3 in DNA: TGTGCCTGGAAACAGGGGAGGAAGCAGTACTTC. This sequence joins TRBV30 and TRBJ2-7; the D gene is possibly TRBD1 (7 bases). CDR3 length equals 11 residues. Trimming stripped 4 bases from V and 8 bases from J, with 12 bases between. CDR1 and CDR2 from the germline V gene are GTSNPN and SVGIG (reference sequence). The full variable domain, in which reference TRBV30 and TRBJ2-7 provide the parts outside the CDR3, is SQTIHQWPATLVQPVGSPLSLECTVEGTSNPNLYWYRQAAGRGLQLLFYSVGIGQISSEVPQNLSASRPQDRQFILSSKKLLLSDSGFYLCAWKQGRKQYFGPGTRLTVT.

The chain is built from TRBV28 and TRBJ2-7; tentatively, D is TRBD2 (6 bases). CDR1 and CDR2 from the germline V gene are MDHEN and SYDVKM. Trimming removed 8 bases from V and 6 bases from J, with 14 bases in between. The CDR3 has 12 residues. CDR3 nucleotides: TGTGCCAGCCACACGCTAGCGAGCGAGCAGTACTTC. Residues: CASHTLASEQYF.

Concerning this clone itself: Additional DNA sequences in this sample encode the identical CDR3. The CDR3 sequence is CASSLGTSGETQYF. The CDR3 nucleotides read TGTGCCAGCAGTTTAGGGACTAGCGGCGAGACCCAGTACTTC. The V call is TRBV27, the J call TRBJ2-5; 11 nucleotides line up with TRBD2. The CDR3 contains 14 residues. Trimming cost V 2 bases and J 5 bases; bases outside gene matches: 1. The germline V gene encodes CDR1 MNHEY and CDR2 SMNVEV (reference sequence).

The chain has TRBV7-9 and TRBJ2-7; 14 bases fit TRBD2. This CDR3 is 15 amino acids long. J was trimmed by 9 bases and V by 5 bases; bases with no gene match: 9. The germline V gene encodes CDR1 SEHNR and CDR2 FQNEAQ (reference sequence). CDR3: CASSRGTSGSDGQYF. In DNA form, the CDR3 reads TGTGCCAGCAGCCGAGGGACTAGCGGGAGCGACGGGCAGTACTTC. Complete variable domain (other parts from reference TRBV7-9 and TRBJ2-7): DTGVSQNPRHKITKRGQNVTFRCDPISEHNRLYWYRQTLGQGPEFLTYFQNEAQLEKSRLLSDRFSAERPKGSFSTLEIQRTEQGDSAMYLCASSRGTSGSDGQYFGPGTRLTVT.

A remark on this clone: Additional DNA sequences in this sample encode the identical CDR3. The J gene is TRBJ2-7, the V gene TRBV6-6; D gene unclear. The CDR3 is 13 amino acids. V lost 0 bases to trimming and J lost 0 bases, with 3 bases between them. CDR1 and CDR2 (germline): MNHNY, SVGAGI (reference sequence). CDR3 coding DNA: TGTGCCAGCAGTTACTCGAGCTCCTACGAGCAGTACTTC. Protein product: CASSYSSSYEQYF.